This note documents a single TCR beta chain sequence. Its antigen specificity is not known. No base-level quality is on record; no much larger clone is a single base apart. The sample originates from a study of control samples from healthy donors and cancer patients (TCRdb year 2020). The cysteine opens and the phenylalanine closes a CDR3 of 13 amino acids. Of the read, only the CDR3 DNA is kept; its 39 bases are in frame from base 1. From a lookup of the germline V gene, CDR1 and CDR2 are SGHTA and FQGNSA. A distance of 7 bases separates the germline ends of V and J, which lose 4 bases and 1 base respectively. Library prep was done by the immunoSEQ multiplex PCR assay. TCRdb took this table from immuneACCESS and kept in-frame rearrangements with V and J called. Such tables lack part of the clones; where checked against another copy, unresolved V genes explain under half of the gap, and the rest is unexplained. The sample has around 150,000 clones on record, roughly 94% of them singletons. The ten largest clonotypes hold 8.5% of the sample.

The specimen was blood. The rearranged chain carries TRBV7-2 and TRBJ1-1; TRBD1 could be the D gene, as 5 bases match. This receptor was taken from a woman aged 40 to 49 in good health. In nucleotides, the sequence is TGTGCCAGCAGCTCTAGGGGGAACACTGAAGCTTTCTTT. Translated, it reads CASSSRGNTEAFF.